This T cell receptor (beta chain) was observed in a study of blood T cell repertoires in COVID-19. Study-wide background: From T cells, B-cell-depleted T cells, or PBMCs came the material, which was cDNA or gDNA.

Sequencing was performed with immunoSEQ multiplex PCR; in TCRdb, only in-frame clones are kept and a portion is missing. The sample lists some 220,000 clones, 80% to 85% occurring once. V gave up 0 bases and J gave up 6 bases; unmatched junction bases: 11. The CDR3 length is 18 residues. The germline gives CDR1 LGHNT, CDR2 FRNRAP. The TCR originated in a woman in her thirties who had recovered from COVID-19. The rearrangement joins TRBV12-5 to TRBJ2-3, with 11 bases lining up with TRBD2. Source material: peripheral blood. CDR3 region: CASGLVGFVSGRADTQYF. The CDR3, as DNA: TGTGCTAGTGGTTTGGTAGGGTTTGTTAGCGGGAGGGCCGATACGCAGTATTTT.